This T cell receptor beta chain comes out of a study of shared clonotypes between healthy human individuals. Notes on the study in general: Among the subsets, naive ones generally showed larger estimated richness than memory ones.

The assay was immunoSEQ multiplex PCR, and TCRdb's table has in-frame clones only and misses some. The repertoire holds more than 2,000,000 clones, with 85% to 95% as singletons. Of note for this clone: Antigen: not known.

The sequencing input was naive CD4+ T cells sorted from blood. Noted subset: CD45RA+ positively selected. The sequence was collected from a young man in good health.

CDR3 in amino acids: CASSKSGKTQYF. CDR3 nucleotide sequence: TGTGCCAGCAGCAAGTCCGGAAAGACCCAGTACTTC. The chain uses TRBV7-2 and TRBJ2-5, with D hard to call. The germline V gene encodes CDR1 SGHTA and CDR2 FQGNSA. This CDR3 comprises 12 residues. With 5 bases removed from V and 6 bases from J, the gap between germline ends came to 10 bases. Using reference TRBV7-2 and TRBJ2-5 for the parts outside the CDR3, the full variable domain is GAGVSQSPSNKVTEKGKDVELRCDPISGHTALYWYRQSLGQGLEFLIYFQGNSAPDKSGLPSDRFSAERTGGSVSTLTIQRTQQEDSAVYLCASSKSGKTQYFGPGTRLLVL.